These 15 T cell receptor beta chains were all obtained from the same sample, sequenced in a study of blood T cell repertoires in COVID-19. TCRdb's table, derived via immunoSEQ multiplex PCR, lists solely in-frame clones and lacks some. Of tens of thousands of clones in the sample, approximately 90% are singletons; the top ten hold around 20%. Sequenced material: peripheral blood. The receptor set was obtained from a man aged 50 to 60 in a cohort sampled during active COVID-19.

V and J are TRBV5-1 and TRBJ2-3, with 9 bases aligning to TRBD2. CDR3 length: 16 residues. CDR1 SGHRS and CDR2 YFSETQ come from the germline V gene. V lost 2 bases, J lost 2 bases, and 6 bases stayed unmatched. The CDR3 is CASSFNSGGYTDTQYF. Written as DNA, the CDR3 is TGCGCCAGCAGCTTTAACAGCGGGGGGTACACAGATACGCAGTATTTT.

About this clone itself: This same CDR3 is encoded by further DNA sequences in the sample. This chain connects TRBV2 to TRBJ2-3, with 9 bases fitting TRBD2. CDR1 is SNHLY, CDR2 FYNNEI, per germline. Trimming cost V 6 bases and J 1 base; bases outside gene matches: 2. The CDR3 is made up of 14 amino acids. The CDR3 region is CASRRTSGTDTQYF. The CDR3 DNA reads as TGTGCCAGCAGGAGGACTAGCGGCACAGATACGCAGTATTTT.

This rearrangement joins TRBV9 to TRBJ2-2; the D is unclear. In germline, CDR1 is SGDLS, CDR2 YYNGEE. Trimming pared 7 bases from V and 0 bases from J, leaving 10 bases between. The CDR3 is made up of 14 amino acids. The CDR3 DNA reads TGTGCCAGCGCTTTTGGGCCGAACACCGGGGAGCTGTTTTTT. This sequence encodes CASAFGPNTGELFF.

DNA of the CDR3: TGTGCCAGCAGCCCCCGAGGGGGGGGCCCGAACACCGGGGAGCTGTTTTTT. It encodes CASSPRGGGPNTGELFF. The chain employs TRBV7-6 and TRBJ2-2; D is possibly TRBD2 (7 bases). In germline, CDR1 is SGHVS, CDR2 FNYEAQ. Trimming left V 5 bases short and J 0 bases short, with 16 bases between. CDR3 size: 17 residues.

CDR3 residues: CASSPGYEQYF. Here the CDR3 DNA reads TGTGCCAGCAGCCCAGGCTACGAGCAGTACTTC. The genes are TRBV5-5 and TRBJ2-7; no definite D call. CDR3 length: 11 residues. V was cut by 4 bases and J by 3 bases, with 5 bases left in between. Per germline, CDR1 SGHKS and CDR2 YYEKEE (reference sequence).

The CDR3 DNA follows: TGTGCCATCAGTGAGTGGGGACAGGGAAATGAAAAACTGTTTTTT. Its protein is CAISEWGQGNEKLFF. V gene TRBV10-3 combines with J gene TRBJ1-4; the match to TRBD1 covers 9 bases. J was trimmed by 5 bases and V by 1 base; bases with no gene match: 2. The CDR3 totals 15 residues. Per germline, CDR1 ENHRY and CDR2 SYGVKD.

In DNA, the CDR3 is TGTGCCAGCAGCCAATCACTAGCGGGGGGGACGGAGACCCAGTACTTC. Its protein is CASSQSLAGGTETQYF. This rearrangement joins TRBV3-1 (or the pseudogene TRBV3-2) to TRBJ2-5; 13 bases are a match to TRBD2. The CDR3 is 16 residues long. The germline gives CDR1 LGHDT, CDR2 YNNKEL (reference sequence). V lost 2 bases to trimming and J lost 5 bases; unmatched junction nucleotides: 5.

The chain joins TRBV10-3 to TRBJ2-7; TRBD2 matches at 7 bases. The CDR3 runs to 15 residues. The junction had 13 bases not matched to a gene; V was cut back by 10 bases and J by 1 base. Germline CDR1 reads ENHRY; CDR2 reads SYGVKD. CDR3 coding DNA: TGTGCCACCGGAACCACGGGGGAGGGGTCCTACGAGCAGTACTTC. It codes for CATGTTGEGSYEQYF.

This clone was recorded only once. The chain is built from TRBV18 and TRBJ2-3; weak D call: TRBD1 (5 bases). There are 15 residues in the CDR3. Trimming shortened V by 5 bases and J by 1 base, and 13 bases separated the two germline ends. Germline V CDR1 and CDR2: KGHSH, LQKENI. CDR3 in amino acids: CASSFGGAGTDTQYF. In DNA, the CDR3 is TGTGCCAGCTCATTTGGTGGGGCCGGCACAGATACGCAGTATTTT.

In DNA form, the CDR3 reads TGTGCCAGCAGTGATGGGCAGGGGGCGGGTTACGAGCAGTACGTC. Its translation: CASSDGQGAGYEQYV. The rearrangement joins TRBV2 to TRBJ2-7, with 8 bases fitting TRBD1. V dropped 3 bases and J dropped 4; count of bases not matched to a gene: 8. Germline assignment: CDR1 SNHLY and CDR2 FYNNEI. The CDR3 spans 15 residues.

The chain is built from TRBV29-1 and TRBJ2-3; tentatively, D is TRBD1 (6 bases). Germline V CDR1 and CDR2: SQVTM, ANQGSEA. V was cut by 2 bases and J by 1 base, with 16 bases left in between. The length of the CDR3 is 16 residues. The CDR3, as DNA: TGCAGCGTTGAAAGGAACAGGGCCCTACGCACAGATACGCAGTATTTT. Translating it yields CSVERNRALRTDTQYF.

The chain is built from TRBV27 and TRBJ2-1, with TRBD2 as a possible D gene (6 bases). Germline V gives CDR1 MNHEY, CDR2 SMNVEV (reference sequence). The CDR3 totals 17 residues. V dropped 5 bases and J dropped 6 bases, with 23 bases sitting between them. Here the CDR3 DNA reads TGTGCCAGCAGTGGCCCCATCGGGAGTAGTATTCGCAATGAGCAGTTCTTC. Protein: CASSGPIGSSIRNEQFF.

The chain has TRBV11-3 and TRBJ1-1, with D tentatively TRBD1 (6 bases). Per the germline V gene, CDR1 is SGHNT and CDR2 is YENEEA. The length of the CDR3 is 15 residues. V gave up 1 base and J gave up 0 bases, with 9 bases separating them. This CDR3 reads CASSLVGTMNTEAFF. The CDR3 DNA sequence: TGTGCCAGCAGCTTAGTAGGGACAATGAACACTGAAGCTTTCTTT.

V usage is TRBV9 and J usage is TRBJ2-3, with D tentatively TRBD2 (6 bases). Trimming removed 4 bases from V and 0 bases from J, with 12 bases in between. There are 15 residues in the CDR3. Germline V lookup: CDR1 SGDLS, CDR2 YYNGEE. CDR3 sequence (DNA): TGTGCCAGCAGCACGGGACTGTCTAGCACAGATACGCAGTATTTT. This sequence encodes CASSTGLSSTDTQYF.

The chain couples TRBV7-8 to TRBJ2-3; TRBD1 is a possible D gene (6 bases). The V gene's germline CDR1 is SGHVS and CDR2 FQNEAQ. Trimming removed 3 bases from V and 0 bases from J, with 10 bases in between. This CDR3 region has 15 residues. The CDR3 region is CASSFFQGSTDTQYF. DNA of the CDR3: TGTGCCAGCAGCTTTTTTCAGGGGAGCACAGATACGCAGTATTTT.